These 12 T cell receptor beta chains came from one sample sequenced in a study of breast tumors, draining lymph nodes, adjacent tissues. Breast cancer patients provided tissue from their axillary draining lymph nodes. TCRdb reprocessed the multiplex PCR reads via MiXCR and lists one record per CDR3 protein. Among 150,000 to 250,000 distinct CDR3 sequences listed, around a third were seen once. Sequencing was carried out using axillary lymph node tissue. The source of these receptors is a female donor with breast cancer. Some clones in this sample may be carry-over from other donors' samples.

V is TRBV24-1 and J is TRBJ2-1; 11 bases align to TRBD2. The CDR3 runs to 17 residues. With V trimmed by 11 bases and J by 5 bases, 16 bases remained unmatched. CDR1 is KGHDR and CDR2 is SFDVKD in the germline V gene. The CDR3 here is CASSGRPLAGVNNEQFF. CDR3 in DNA: TGTGCCAGCTCGGGGCGACCACTAGCGGGAGTTAACAATGAGCAGTTCTTC.

In this sample, this clonotype turned up many times. For the CDR3, the DNA is TGTGCCAGCAGTGAAGGCCCCCGGGTACGCTACGAGCAGTACTTC. Protein: CASSEGPRVRYEQYF. The chain uses TRBV6-1 and TRBJ2-7; D ambiguous. Trimming took off 1 base at V and 3 bases at J, with 13 bases between the two ends. CDR3 size: 15 residues. Germline CDR1 MNHNS, CDR2 SASEGT.

With respect to this clonotype: A much more abundant neighbour one base away suggests this may be a read error. The genes are TRBV30 and TRBJ2-6, with D possibly matching TRBD2 (5 bases). CDR1 and CDR2 from the germline V gene are GTSNPN and SVGIG (reference sequence). CDR3 length: 15 amino acids. CDR3 region: CARSTGSSGANVLTF. CDR3 bases: TGTGCCCGGAGTACGGGGTCCTCTGGGGCCAACGTCCTGACTTTC.

This clonotype has a count of ten or more. This sequence joins TRBV12-3 or TRBV12-4 and TRBJ2-5; D unresolved. The CDR3 covers 13 residues. V was shortened by 3 bases and J by 4 bases, with 9 bases between the two germline ends. CDR3 sequence (DNA): TGTGCCAGCAGTTTCGCGTCGGGAGAGACCCAGTACTTC. Its translation: CASSFASGETQYF.

The genes are TRBV24-1 and TRBJ1-2, with 8 bases matching TRBD1. Germline lookup yields CDR1 KGHDR and CDR2 SFDVKD. The CDR3 covers 17 residues. The V segment lost 4 bases and the J segment 5 bases; nucleotides outside the gene matches: 14. The CDR3 DNA sequence: TGTGCCACCAGTGACCGCACAGGGGGGTCCCTCCCTTATGGCTACACCTTC. It is translated as CATSDRTGGSLPYGYTF.

This clonotype has at least ten counts. The CDR3 reads CASSLLSSTDTQYF. As DNA, the CDR3 is TGTGCCAGCAGCTTATTGTCGTCTACAGATACGCAGTATTTT. The chain has TRBV7-8 and TRBJ2-3; no firm D call. CDR3 length: 14 amino acids. Germline values: CDR1 SGHVS, CDR2 FQNEAQ. Trimming took off 2 bases at V and 3 bases at J, with 9 bases between the two ends.

This clonotype appeared many times. The chain uses TRBV10-1 and TRBJ1-5; 12 nucleotides agree with TRBD1. Germline lookup yields CDR1 WNHNN and CDR2 SYGVQD (reference sequence). J gave up 6 bases and V 9 bases, and 12 bases lay outside the gene matches. The CDR3 length is 16 residues. CDR3 amino acids: CARYRDRGRGRQPQHF. In nucleotides, the CDR3 is TGCGCCAGATACCGGGACAGGGGGCGAGGGCGTCAGCCCCAGCATTTT.

This clonotype was counted at least ten times. The chain has TRBV7-9 and TRBJ2-1; D gene uncertain. This CDR3 is 15 amino acids long. Germline V CDR1 and CDR2: SEHNR, FQNEAQ (reference sequence). The V and J ends lost 4 bases and 8 bases respectively, with 18 bases between them. CDR3 in amino acids: CASSSLGGELHEQFF. DNA of the CDR3: TGTGCCAGCAGCTCCCTTGGCGGTGAGCTCCATGAGCAGTTCTTC. Full variable domain (outside the CDR3, taken from reference TRBV7-9 and TRBJ2-1): DTGVSQNPRHKITKRGQNVTFRCDPISEHNRLYWYRQTLGQGPEFLTYFQNEAQLEKSRLLSDRFSAERPKGSFSTLEIQRTEQGDSAMYLCASSSLGGELHEQFFGPGTRLTVL.

Points on this clonotype: The CDR3 does not end in the conserved phenylalanine or tryptophan, so this is likely a read error. The limits of the CDR3 on the DNA are not certain, so only TCRdb's listed CDR3 is given. The chain has TRBV14 and TRBJ2-1. 12 amino acids form the CDR3, both terminal residues included. Germline V CDR1 and CDR2: SGHDN, FVKESK. This chain's CDR3 is CASSQLDLEHFH.

In regard to this clonotype: Since a much larger clone is just one base distant, this may be a read error. V gene TRBV5-1 combines with J gene TRBJ1-3; TRBD1 might be the D (6 bases). Germline-derived CDR1 and CDR2 are SGHRS and YFSETQ. This CDR3 has 14 amino acids. The CDR3 sequence: CAWNRALSGNTTYF. The CDR3 nucleotides read TGTGCCTGGAACAGGGCACTCTCTGGAAACACCACATATTTT.

Notes on this clonotype: Likely a read error: the CDR3 ends without its conserved phenylalanine or tryptophan. The J gene is TRBJ1-1, the V gene TRBV5-6; no clear D gene. This CDR3 has 13 residues. Trimming took 4 bases from V and 0 from J, leaving 7 bases between them. Germline loops: CDR1 SGHDT, CDR2 YYEEEE. CDR3 nucleotide sequence: TGTGCCAGCAGCCTGATGGTGAACACTGAAGCTTTCCTT. It is translated as CASSLMVNTEAFL.

This clonotype was recorded many times. The genes are TRBV20-1 and TRBJ1-4; D is perhaps TRBD1 (6 bases). CDR3 size: 16 residues. V was trimmed by 4 bases and J by 0 bases, leaving 15 bases between them. CDR1 and CDR2 from the germline V gene are DFQATT and SNEGSKA (reference sequence). CDR3 region: CSAMTGSFSTNEKLFF. The CDR3, as DNA: TGCAGTGCTATGACAGGTTCCTTTTCAACTAATGAAAAACTGTTTTTT.